The 27 T cell receptor beta chains below come from one sample, sequenced in a study of blood T cell repertoires in COVID-19. The protocol was immunoSEQ multiplex PCR, while the TCRdb copy is restricted to in-frame clones and leaves out a portion. This repertoire shows a few hundred thousand clones, 80% to 95% found once; its top ten account for 0.7% to 0.95%. The specimen was PBMCs or T cells enriched from blood (not recorded which). The receptors shown here come from a woman between 40 and 55 years old who had been exposed to COVID-19.

The CDR3 region is CASSFPGQTYEQYF. The DNA for the CDR3 is TGCGCCAGCAGCTTTCCGGGACAGACCTACGAGCAGTACTTC. The V gene is TRBV5-1, the J gene TRBJ2-7; 7 bases map to TRBD1. Germline values: CDR1 SGHRS, CDR2 YFSETQ. There are 14 residues in the CDR3. The V segment lost 2 bases and the J segment 2 bases; nucleotides outside the gene matches: 4.

V and J are TRBV28 and TRBJ1-4; D not resolved. Germline-derived CDR1 and CDR2 are MDHEN and SYDVKM. The CDR3 length is 15 residues. V shed 6 bases and J shed 7 bases, with 18 bases lying between them. The DNA of the CDR3 is TGTGCCAGCAGCCAATTGACTGGTGTGCGTGAAAAACTGTTTTTT. Amino acid sequence: CASSQLTGVREKLFF.

As concerns this clone: At the DNA level, this CDR3 is encoded by other sequences in the same sample as well. This chain connects TRBV18 to TRBJ2-5; D perhaps matches TRBD1 (5 bases). Germline loops: CDR1 KGHSH, CDR2 LQKENI. The CDR3 loop spans 14 amino acids. Trimming left V 2 bases short and J 5 bases short, with 12 bases between. For the CDR3, the DNA is TGTGCCAGCTCACCAGGTCAGGGTCGGGAGACCCAGTACTTC. Protein product: CASSPGQGRETQYF. The variable domain in full, with the rest retrieved from reference TRBV18 and TRBJ2-5, is NAGVMQNPRHLVRRRGQEARLRCSPMKGHSHVYWYRQLPEEGLKFMVYLQKENIIDESGMPKERFSAEFPKEGPSILRIQQVVRGDSAAYFCASSPGQGRETQYFGPGTRLLVL.

The chain recombines TRBV7-2 with TRBJ1-2, with unresolved D. V was shortened by 4 bases and J by 5 bases, with 14 bases between the two germline ends. CDR3 size: 14 residues. Germline assignment: CDR1 SGHTA and CDR2 FQGNSA. CDR3 nucleotide sequence: TGTGCCAGCAGCTCCCCGCGGAGGGCTTATGGCTACACCTTC. Amino acid sequence: CASSSPRRAYGYTF.

This sequence joins TRBV18 and TRBJ2-7; no firm D call. V was pared by 2 bases and J by 0 bases, with 8 bases between. The CDR3 contains 14 residues. Germline V lookup: CDR1 KGHSH, CDR2 LQKENI. The CDR3 nucleotides are TGTGCCAGCTCACCAGCGGCGAGCTCCTACGAGCAGTACTTC. Its protein is CASSPAASSYEQYF.

This chain connects TRBV6-2 or TRBV6-3 to TRBJ1-2, with D perhaps matching TRBD1 (6 bases). Trimming took 5 bases from V and 13 from J, leaving 17 bases between them. CDR3 length equals 12 residues. Germline CDR1 is MNHEY and CDR2 is SVGEGT. CDR3 nucleotides: TGTGCCAGCAGTCCAACTTACAGGGAATTCACCTTC. It codes for CASSPTYREFTF.

This chain joins TRBV3-1 (or the pseudogene TRBV3-2) and TRBJ2-7; D is undetermined. Germline V CDR1 and CDR2: LGHDT, YNNKEL (reference sequence). This CDR3 has 11 amino acids. The germline V and J ends were trimmed by 3 bases and 4 bases, with 4 bases remaining between them. CDR3 protein: CASSHTYEQYF. In DNA, the CDR3 is TGTGCCAGCAGCCACACTTACGAGCAGTACTTC.

The gene calls are TRBV14 and TRBJ1-3, with a weak D call TRBD1 (5 bases). CDR3 size: 16 residues. Germline V gene data show CDR1 as SGHDN and CDR2 as FVKESK. The V and J ends lost 1 base and 2 bases respectively, with 12 bases between them. The DNA of the CDR3 is TGTGCCAGCAGCCAAGTCCCGGGGGGGGCTGGAAACACCATATATTTT. It yields the protein CASSQVPGGAGNTIYF.

The chain carries TRBV7-2 and TRBJ1-1; D is unresolved. CDR3 length: 14 amino acids. Germline loops: CDR1 SGHTA, CDR2 FQGNSA. V shed 2 bases and J shed 1 base, with 8 bases lying between them. The CDR3 sequence: CASSLQRGNTEAFF. Here the CDR3 DNA reads TGTGCCAGCAGCTTACAACGGGGGAACACTGAAGCTTTCTTT.

Here the CDR3 DNA reads TGTGCCAGCAGTACAGATAGCAATCAGCCCCAGCATTTT. Protein sequence: CASSTDSNQPQHF. The V and J genes are TRBV7-9 and TRBJ1-5; D is unclear. Germline V CDR1 and CDR2: SEHNR, FQNEAQ (reference sequence). V lost 6 bases, J lost 0 bases, and 6 bases lay in between. CDR3 length equals 13 residues.

In DNA, the CDR3 is TGCAGTGCTAGTTTAATGGAAAAACTGTTTTTT. This encodes CSASLMEKLFF. The chain uses TRBV20-1 and TRBJ1-4, with D hard to call. The CDR3 is made up of 11 amino acids. V lost 3 bases and J 8 bases, leaving 7 bases between the germline ends. CDR1 is DFQATT, CDR2 SNEGSKA, per germline (reference sequence).

This sequence joins TRBV5-6 and TRBJ1-1, with D uncertain. CDR3 length: 13 residues. CDR1 and CDR2 from the germline V gene are SGHDT and YYEEEE. V gave up 1 base and J gave up 0 bases, with 4 bases separating them. CDR3 bases: TGTGCCAGCAGCTTGCTAGTGAACACTGAAGCTTTCTTT. Translating gives CASSLLVNTEAFF.

This clone was recorded a few times. The chain links TRBV27 to TRBJ2-7; tentatively, D is TRBD2 (6 bases). The CDR3 has 15 amino acids. V was shortened by 5 bases and J by 6 bases, with 20 bases between the two germline ends. Germline V gene data show CDR1 as MNHEY and CDR2 as SMNVEV (reference sequence). The CDR3 is CASSPQGGRRSEQYF. The CDR3 bases are TGTGCCAGCAGTCCCCAAGGAGGGAGGAGATCCGAGCAGTACTTC.

The rearrangement uses TRBV5-1 and TRBJ2-7; 11 bases agree with TRBD1. The junction had 4 bases not matched to a gene; V was cut back by 0 bases and J by 2 bases. This CDR3 contains 16 residues. From germline, CDR1 is SGHRS and CDR2 YFSETQ. CDR3 sequence (DNA): TGCGCCAGCAGCTTGGACGGGACAGGGGGTACCTACGAGCAGTACTTC. Translated, it gives CASSLDGTGGTYEQYF.

V gene TRBV9 combines with J gene TRBJ2-5; D not resolved. The CDR3 is made up of 15 amino acids. Germline V gene data show CDR1 as SGDLS and CDR2 as YYNGEE. The V gene lost 3 bases and the J gene lost 1 base, with 13 bases spanning the gap. The DNA of the CDR3 is TGTGCCAGCAGCGCCGTAATAACAACCCAAGAGACCCAGTACTTC. Translated, it gives CASSAVITTQETQYF.

This clone appeared once. This may come from a read error, since a much larger clone is one base off. This rearrangement joins TRBV9 to TRBJ1-6; D gene uncertain. V lost 4 bases and J 0 bases, leaving 5 bases between the germline ends. Germline loops: CDR1 SGDLS, CDR2 YYNGEE. The CDR3 is 14 residues long. CDR3 in amino acids: CASSLSSYNSPLHF. The CDR3 DNA sequence: TGTGCCAGCAGCCTGAGCTCCTATAATTCACCCCTCCACTTT.

This chain links TRBV7-9 with TRBJ1-1, with D unclear. The CDR3 consists of 15 residues. CDR1 is SEHNR and CDR2 is FQNEAQ in the germline V gene (reference sequence). With 5 bases removed from V and 4 bases from J, the gap between germline ends came to 17 bases. CDR3 sequence: CASSPFLSSGTEAFF. The CDR3 region has the DNA TGTGCCAGCAGCCCCTTTCTCTCTTCGGGCACTGAAGCTTTCTTT.

The chain recombines TRBV4-2 with TRBJ2-1, with 12 bases aligning to TRBD2. Germline CDR1 and CDR2: LGHNA and YNFKEQ. The CDR3 loop spans 18 amino acids. V was clipped by 3 bases and J by 2 bases; unmatched bases: 8. This CDR3 reads CASSQPSGGAIPYNEQFF. CDR3 DNA sequence: TGTGCCAGCAGCCAGCCTAGCGGGGGGGCTATCCCCTACAATGAGCAGTTCTTC.

The genes are TRBV15 and TRBJ2-1, with 7 bases lining up with TRBD2. In germline, CDR1 is LNHNV, CDR2 YYDKDF (reference sequence). Trimming cost V 3 bases and J 0 bases; bases outside gene matches: 5. CDR3 length equals 16 residues. CDR3 region: CATSRKAGDSYNEQFF. CDR3 coding DNA: TGTGCCACCAGCAGGAAGGCGGGGGACTCCTACAATGAGCAGTTCTTC.

This clone was counted a single time. The chain combines TRBV14 with TRBJ1-1; D remains ambiguous. Per germline, CDR1 SGHDN and CDR2 FVKESK. CDR3 length: 13 residues. V lost 0 bases, J lost 5 bases, and 7 bases lay in between. CDR3 amino acids: CASSQELRTEAFF. CDR3 DNA: TGTGCCAGCAGCCAAGAGTTGCGGACTGAAGCTTTCTTT.

Concerning this clone: The same CDR3 can be traced to other DNA sequences in this sample. This chain links TRBV19 with TRBJ1-2; 7 positions match TRBD1. Germline V lookup: CDR1 LNHDA, CDR2 SQIVND (reference sequence). The CDR3 runs to 13 residues. The junction had 2 bases not matched to a gene; V was cut back by 5 bases and J by 2 bases. CDR3 region: CASSSQGNYGYTF. CDR3 nucleotides: TGTGCCAGTAGTTCACAGGGGAACTATGGCTACACCTTC. Full variable domain (missing parts from reference TRBV19 and TRBJ1-2): DGGITQSPKYLFRKEGQNVTLSCEQNLNHDAMYWYRQDPGQGLRLIYYSQIVNDFQKGDIAEGYSVSREKKESFPLTVTSAQKNPTAFYLCASSSQGNYGYTFGSGTRLTVV.

This clone occurred once. V usage is TRBV7-9 and J usage is TRBJ2-7, with 9 nucleotides matching TRBD2. The CDR3 is 15 residues long. V lost 1 base to trimming and J lost 3 bases; unmatched junction nucleotides: 4. The V gene's germline CDR1 is SEHNR and CDR2 FQNEAQ (reference sequence). The CDR3 loop reads CASSLGSSGIYEQYF. Written as DNA, the CDR3 is TGTGCCAGCAGCTTAGGGTCTAGCGGGATCTACGAGCAGTACTTC.

The chain has TRBV5-1 and TRBJ1-1, with a weak D call TRBD1 (6 bases). V was shortened by 6 bases and J by 1 base, with 10 bases between the two germline ends. CDR1 and CDR2 from the germline V gene are SGHRS and YFSETQ. The CDR3 runs to 13 residues. The DNA for the CDR3 is TGCGCCAGCACCCTGACAGGGAACACTGAAGCTTTCTTT. This translates into CASTLTGNTEAFF.

The CDR3 loop is CASSLGGQGVYEQYF. The CDR3 nucleotides read TGTGCCAGCAGCTTAGGGGGACAGGGGGTCTACGAGCAGTACTTC. The rearrangement links TRBV7-2 to TRBJ2-7; 11 bases match TRBD1. Germline CDR1 is SGHTA and CDR2 is FQGNSA. Trimming cost V 1 base and J 3 bases; bases outside gene matches: 2. The CDR3 totals 15 residues.

This chain's CDR3 is CASSPLDRDNSPLHF. CDR3 nucleotides: TGTGCCAGCAGTCCCCTGGACAGGGATAATTCACCCCTCCACTTT. This sequence joins TRBV27 and TRBJ1-6; 8 bases map to TRBD1. Germline CDR1 reads MNHEY; CDR2 reads SMNVEV (reference sequence). V shed 5 bases and J 5 bases; nucleotides not matched to a gene: 5. The CDR3 has 15 residues.

The chain links TRBV5-1 to TRBJ2-2; no firm D call. The CDR3 has 15 amino acids. The V and J ends lost 3 bases and 1 base respectively, with 10 bases between them. Germline V gene sequence: CDR1 SGHRS, CDR2 YFSETQ. The CDR3 here is CASSSRLGNTGELFF. CDR3 coding DNA: TGCGCCAGCAGCTCCCGACTGGGGAACACCGGGGAGCTGTTTTTT.

The chain employs TRBV19 and TRBJ1-3; TRBD1 agrees at 7 bases. Losses at the gene ends were 6 bases for V and 3 bases for J; bases not matched to a gene: 2. Germline-derived CDR1 and CDR2 are LNHDA and SQIVND (reference sequence). CDR3 length: 13 amino acids. The CDR3 here is CASSRGFGNTIYF. The CDR3 coding sequence is TGTGCCAGTAGCAGGGGGTTTGGAAACACCATATATTTT. The variable domain in full, with the rest retrieved from reference TRBV19 and TRBJ1-3, is DGGITQSPKYLFRKEGQNVTLSCEQNLNHDAMYWYRQDPGQGLRLIYYSQIVNDFQKGDIAEGYSVSREKKESFPLTVTSAQKNPTAFYLCASSRGFGNTIYFGEGSWLTVV.